The text below deals with one TCR beta chain. The antigen it binds to is not known. There are no base qualities to consult, and no much larger clone falls within one base. The immunoSEQ Assay, a bias-controlled multiplex PCR, was used to amplify TCRbeta CDR3 regions from genomic DNA. In the authors' own workflow: Nucleated cell counts per sample were estimated from amplification of reference gene primers within the assay. To quantify the absolute abundance of each unique TCRbeta CDR3 rearrangement, sequence reads were collapsed and filtered. For each sample, productive Simpson clonality was calculated as the square root of Simpson's diversity index across productive rearrangements. In its TCRdb copy, this immuneACCESS table keeps in-frame sequences only and misses some clones. Where compared with another copy, unresolved V genes explain less than half of these, and the others have no known cause. D and trimming come from the DNA, and the V and J calls and clone size come from that table. Within this sample are about 78,000 clones, with under 80% of them counted one time only. More than 9% of the sample is taken by the ten largest.

The CDR3 covers 16 residues, taking in both the cysteine and the phenylalanine. The entry retains the CDR3 DNA only, 48 bases that are in frame from base 1. Germline trimming amounts to 6 bases on V and 2 bases on J, with 8 as the count of junction bases outside the gene matches. The CDR1 and CDR2 encoded by the germline V gene (reference sequence) are MNHNY and SVGAGI. This sample is part of a study of blood T cell repertoires in COVID-19 (dated by TCRdb to 2018 to 2021). Background for the entire study: Samples from collaborators originated in the United States, Italy and Spain and spanned both the acute and convalescent phases of COVID-19. The repertoires were released in a freely available public database meant as a resource for research on the immune response to SARS-CoV-2. Samples came from the ongoing ImmuneRACE study (first 160 participants) plus 1,254 subjects from 6 global collaborators. HLA class I and class II types, where available, came from metadata supplied by the sample provider rather than from assay-based typing. The prospective study material was composed of cDNA or gDNA derived from T cells, B-cell-depleted T cells, or PBMCs. The dataset comprised deeply sampled blood TCRbeta repertoires from subjects exposed to, actively infected with, or recovered from COVID-19. A de-identified subject ID, COVID-19 status, age in years and sex were almost always included in the sample metadata.

Whole blood was collected in K2EDTA tubes by collaborating institutions according to the institutions' own protocols. For TCRbeta analysis, collaborator samples were shipped as frozen whole blood, as isolated PBMCs, or as DNA extracted from either sample type. The study at large found these results: The amount of clinical and demographic metadata varied by source and participant and was provided uncurated.

Sequencing used peripheral blood. The source is a human donor in a cohort sampled during active COVID-19. The chain was built from TRBV6-6 and TRBJ1-4; 8 central nucleotides agree with TRBD1. The CDR3 corresponds to CASRRTGGGTNEKLFF. The DNA is as follows: TGTGCCAGCAGACGAACAGGGGGGGGGACTAATGAAAAACTGTTTTTT.